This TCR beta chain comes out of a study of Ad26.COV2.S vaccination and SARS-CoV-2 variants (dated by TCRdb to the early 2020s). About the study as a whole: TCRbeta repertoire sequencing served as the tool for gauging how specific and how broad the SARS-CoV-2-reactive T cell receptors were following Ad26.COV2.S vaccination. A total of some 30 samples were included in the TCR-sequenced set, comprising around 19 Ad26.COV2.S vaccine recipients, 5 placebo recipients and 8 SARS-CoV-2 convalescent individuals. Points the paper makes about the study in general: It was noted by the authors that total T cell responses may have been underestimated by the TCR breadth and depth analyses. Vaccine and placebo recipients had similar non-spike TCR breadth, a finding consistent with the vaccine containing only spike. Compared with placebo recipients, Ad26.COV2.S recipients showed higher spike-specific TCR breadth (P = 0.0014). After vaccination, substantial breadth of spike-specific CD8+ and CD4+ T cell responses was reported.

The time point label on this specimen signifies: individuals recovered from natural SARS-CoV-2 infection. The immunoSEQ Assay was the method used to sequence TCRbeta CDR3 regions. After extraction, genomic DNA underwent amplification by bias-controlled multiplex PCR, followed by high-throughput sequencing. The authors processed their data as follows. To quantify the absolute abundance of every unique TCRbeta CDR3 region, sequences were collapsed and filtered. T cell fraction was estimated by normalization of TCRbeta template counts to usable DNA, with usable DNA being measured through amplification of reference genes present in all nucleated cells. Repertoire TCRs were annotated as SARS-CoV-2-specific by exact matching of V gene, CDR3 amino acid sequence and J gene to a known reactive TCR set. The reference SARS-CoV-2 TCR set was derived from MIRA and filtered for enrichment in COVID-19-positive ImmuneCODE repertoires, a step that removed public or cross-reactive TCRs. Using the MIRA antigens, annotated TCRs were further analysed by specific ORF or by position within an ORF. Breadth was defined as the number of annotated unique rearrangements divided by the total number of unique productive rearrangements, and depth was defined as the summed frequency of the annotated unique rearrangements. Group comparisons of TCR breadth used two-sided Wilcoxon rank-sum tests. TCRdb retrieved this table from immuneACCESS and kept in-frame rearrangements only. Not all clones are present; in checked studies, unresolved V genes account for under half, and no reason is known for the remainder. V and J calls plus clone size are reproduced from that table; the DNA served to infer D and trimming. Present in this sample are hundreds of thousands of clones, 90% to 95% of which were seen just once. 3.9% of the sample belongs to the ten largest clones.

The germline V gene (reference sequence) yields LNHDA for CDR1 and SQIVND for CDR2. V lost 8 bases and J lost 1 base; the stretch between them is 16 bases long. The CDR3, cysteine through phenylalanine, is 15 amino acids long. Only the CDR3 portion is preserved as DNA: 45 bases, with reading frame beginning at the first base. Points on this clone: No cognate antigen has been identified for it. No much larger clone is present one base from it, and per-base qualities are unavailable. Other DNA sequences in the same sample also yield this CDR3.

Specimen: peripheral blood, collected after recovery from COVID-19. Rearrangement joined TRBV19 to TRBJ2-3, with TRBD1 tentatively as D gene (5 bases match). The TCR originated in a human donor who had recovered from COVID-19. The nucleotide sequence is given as TGTGCCAGTTCACCCGACAGAGTAGGCACAGATACGCAGTATTTT. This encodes CASSPDRVGTDTQYF.